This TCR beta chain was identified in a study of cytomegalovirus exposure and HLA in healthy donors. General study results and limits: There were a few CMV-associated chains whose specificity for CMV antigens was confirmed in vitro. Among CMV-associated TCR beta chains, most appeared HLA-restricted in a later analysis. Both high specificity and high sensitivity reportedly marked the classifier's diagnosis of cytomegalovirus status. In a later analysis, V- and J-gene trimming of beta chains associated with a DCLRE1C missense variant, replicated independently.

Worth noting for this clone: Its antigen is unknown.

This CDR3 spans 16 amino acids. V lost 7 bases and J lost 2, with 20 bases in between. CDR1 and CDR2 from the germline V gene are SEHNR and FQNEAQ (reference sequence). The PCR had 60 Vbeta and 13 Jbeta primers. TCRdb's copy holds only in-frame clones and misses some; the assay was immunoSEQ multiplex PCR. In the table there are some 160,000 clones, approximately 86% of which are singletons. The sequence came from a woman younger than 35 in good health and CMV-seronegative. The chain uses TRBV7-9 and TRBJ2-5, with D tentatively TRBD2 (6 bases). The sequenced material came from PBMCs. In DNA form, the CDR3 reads TGTGCCAGCACCCCAGGGACTCCTTCACGTCAAGAGACCCAGTACTTC. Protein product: CASTPGTPSRQETQYF.